One and the same sample provided the 26 T cell receptor beta chains below, sequenced in a study of control samples from healthy donors and cancer patients. Using immunoSEQ multiplex PCR, the repertoire was profiled, and TCRdb retains in-frame clones only, with some absent. The table has more than 150,000 clones, roughly 93% seen once. The source material was blood. The receptors come from a man aged 18 to 30 in good health.

The chain carries TRBV24-1 and TRBJ2-1, with 8 positions matching TRBD1. V was pared by 3 bases and J by 6 bases, with 3 bases of the junction left unmatched. Germline V lookup: CDR1 KGHDR, CDR2 SFDVKD. This CDR3 is 14 amino acids long. The CDR3 bases are TGTGCCACCAGTGATAGCGACAGGGGCAATGAGCAGTTCTTC. This sequence encodes CATSDSDRGNEQFF.

The chain links TRBV19 to TRBJ2-1; D is unclear. V lost 1 base, J lost 10 bases, and 11 bases lay in between. CDR1 and CDR2 from the germline V gene are LNHDA and SQIVND (reference sequence). This CDR3 has 13 residues. CDR3 sequence (DNA): TGTGCCAGTAGTATAGGGATCGTCTTGGAGCAGTTCTTC. This codes for CASSIGIVLEQFF.

V gene TRBV15 combines with J gene TRBJ1-2; D gene unclear. This CDR3 has 12 residues. V was clipped by 0 bases and J by 8 bases, with 7 bases between them. Germline V gives CDR1 LNHNV, CDR2 YYDKDF (reference sequence). CDR3: CATSRDGFGYTF. The CDR3 DNA reads as TGTGCCACCAGCAGAGATGGTTTCGGCTACACCTTC. Full variable domain (remainder filled in from reference TRBV15 and TRBJ1-2): DAMVIQNPRYQVTQFGKPVTLSCSQTLNHNVMYWYQQKSSQAPKLLFHYYDKDFNNEADTPDNFQSRRPNTSFCFLDIRSPGLGDTAMYLCATSRDGFGYTFGSGTRLTVV.

The J gene is TRBJ2-1, the V gene TRBV11-3; 8 positions agree with TRBD1. CDR1 and CDR2 from the germline V gene are SGHNT and YENEEA. The J segment lost 3 bases and the V segment lost 3 bases, leaving 1 base of the junction unmatched. The CDR3 length is 14 residues. Here the CDR3 reads CASSFGQGYNEQFF. The DNA for the CDR3 is TGTGCCAGCAGCTTCGGACAGGGCTACAATGAGCAGTTCTTC.

The rearrangement links TRBV12-3 or TRBV12-4 to TRBJ1-2; weak D call: TRBD1 (5 bases). Trimming removed 1 base from V and 7 bases from J, with 10 bases in between. CDR3 length: 13 residues. This chain's CDR3 is CASSLETGGGYTF. Written as DNA, the CDR3 is TGTGCCAGCAGTTTAGAAACCGGGGGTGGCTACACCTTC.

The chain carries TRBV28 and TRBJ2-1, with 7 bases lining up with TRBD1. Losses at the gene ends were 2 bases for V and 5 bases for J; bases not matched to a gene: 12. The CDR3 sequence is 17 residues long. CDR1 is MDHEN, CDR2 SYDVKM, per germline. The CDR3 nucleotides read TGTGCCAGCAGTTTACCCCTAGACAGGGAACCGGACAATGAGCAGTTCTTC. Its translation is CASSLPLDREPDNEQFF.

V is TRBV15 and J is TRBJ2-2; TRBD1 aligns across 7 bases. Trimming removed 3 bases from V and 5 bases from J; junction bases left unmatched: 9. CDR1 is LNHNV, CDR2 YYDKDF, per germline (reference sequence). CDR3 size: 16 residues. CDR3 amino acids: CATSSTGETRTGELFF. The DNA of the CDR3 is TGTGCCACCAGCAGCACAGGGGAAACCAGGACCGGGGAGCTGTTTTTT.

The chain recombines TRBV12-3 or TRBV12-4 with TRBJ1-2; D may be TRBD1 (6 bases). The CDR3 covers 13 residues. Trimming cost V 5 bases and J 8 bases, with 15 bases left between them. The DNA for the CDR3 is TGTGCCAGCAGTGTTGGAGCAGGGGAAGGCTACACCTTC. It specifies CASSVGAGEGYTF.

The chain combines TRBV10-2 with TRBJ2-4, with a tentative D call TRBD1 (5 bases). The germline V and J ends were trimmed by 8 bases and 0 bases, with 14 bases remaining between them. The CDR3 extends over 15 amino acids. Germline-derived CDR1 and CDR2 are WSHSY and SAAADI. The CDR3 sequence is CASRTGFLAKNIQYF. The CDR3, as DNA: TGCGCCAGCCGAACAGGATTCCTAGCCAAAAACATTCAGTACTTC.

This clone turned up a few times. The CDR3 region is CASIGSRAAYEQYF. CDR3 sequence (DNA): TGTGCCAGCATTGGGTCCCGAGCAGCCTACGAGCAGTACTTC. The chain recombines TRBV28 with TRBJ2-7; D unresolved. This CDR3 has 14 amino acids. Germline V gene sequence: CDR1 MDHEN, CDR2 SYDVKM. Trimming cost V 7 bases and J 2 bases, with 15 bases left between them.

The chain links TRBV6-5 to TRBJ1-5; D might be TRBD1 (5 bases). The CDR3 extends over 13 amino acids. Germline V lookup: CDR1 MNHEY, CDR2 SVGAGI. The V gene lost 7 bases and the J gene lost 7 bases, with 14 bases spanning the gap. CDR3 nucleotide sequence: TGTGCCAGCACCGACGGGGGTCGACAGCCCCAGCATTTT. It encodes CASTDGGRQPQHF.

The chain uses TRBV10-3 and TRBJ2-1, with D possibly being TRBD1 or TRBD2 (5 bases each). CDR3 length: 14 residues. V was shortened by 2 bases and J by 13 bases, with 18 bases between the two germline ends. Germline CDR1 is ENHRY and CDR2 is SYGVKD. CDR3 in DNA: TGTGCCATCAGTGAGGATTCCTCCGGGACCCCACAGTTCTTC. It translates to CAISEDSSGTPQFF.

V is TRBV19 and J is TRBJ1-1; 8 bases map to TRBD1. This CDR3 contains 16 residues. Germline CDR1 is LNHDA and CDR2 is SQIVND (reference sequence). With V trimmed by 5 bases and J by 6 bases, 14 bases remained unmatched. The CDR3 DNA reads as TGTGCCAGTAGTTTGGTAACCGGGACAGGATTATCTGAAGCTTTCTTT. Amino acid sequence: CASSLVTGTGLSEAFF.

This clone has a handful of counts. This sequence joins TRBV6-1 and TRBJ1-6; the D is unclear. CDR3 length: 16 amino acids. V was cut by 1 base and J by 10 bases, with 17 bases left in between. Germline-derived CDR1 and CDR2 are MNHNS and SASEGT. The CDR3 sequence is CASSEVRIRRLSPLHF. CDR3 DNA: TGTGCCAGCAGTGAAGTTAGAATCAGGAGGTTGTCACCCCTCCACTTT.

V and J are TRBV5-1 and TRBJ1-1; 7 bases are a match to TRBD1. This CDR3 has 15 residues. CDR1 is SGHRS and CDR2 is YFSETQ in the germline V gene. V trimming: 4 bases; J trimming: 3 bases; junction bases outside the gene matches: 9. The DNA of the CDR3 is TGCGCCAGCAGCGCCCGACAGGGAGGCGACACTGAAGCTTTCTTT. This gives the protein CASSARQGGDTEAFF.

This rearrangement joins TRBV9 to TRBJ1-2; 10 positions agree with TRBD1. CDR1 and CDR2 from the germline V gene are SGDLS and YYNGEE. The junction had 2 bases not matched to a gene; V was cut back by 3 bases and J by 3 bases. CDR3 length equals 14 residues. DNA for the CDR3: TGTGCCAGCAGCGCCGGACAGGGGGACTATGGCTACACCTTC. This translates into CASSAGQGDYGYTF.

The CDR3 sequence is CASSEDLNTEAFF. CDR3 DNA sequence: TGCGCCAGCAGTGAGGACCTGAACACTGAAGCTTTCTTT. The chain is built from TRBV5-1 and TRBJ1-1; D not certain. The CDR3 has 13 amino acids. V lost 5 bases and J 0 bases, leaving 8 bases between the germline ends. Germline V gene data show CDR1 as SGHRS and CDR2 as YFSETQ.

The chain has TRBV7-2 and TRBJ1-1; the D is unclear. Trimming cost V 6 bases and J 1 base, with 12 bases left between them. The CDR3 extends over 14 amino acids. Germline V lookup: CDR1 SGHTA, CDR2 FQGNSA. The CDR3 is CASSSDGWNTEAFF. The CDR3 region has the DNA TGTGCCAGCAGTTCGGACGGGTGGAACACTGAAGCTTTCTTT.

The chain recombines TRBV3-1 (or the pseudogene TRBV3-2) with TRBJ2-1; no reliable D call. Trimming shortened V by 3 bases and J by 0 bases, and 9 bases separated the two germline ends. This CDR3 is 15 amino acids long. Germline V CDR1 and CDR2: LGHDT, YNNKEL (reference sequence). DNA of the CDR3: TGTGCCAGCAGCCAGATGGCTTTCTCCTACAATGAGCAGTTCTTC. Encoded protein: CASSQMAFSYNEQFF.

This chain links TRBV5-4 with TRBJ2-1; tentative D call: TRBD2 (6 bases). Germline CDR1 reads SGHNT; CDR2 reads YYREEE (reference sequence). The V gene lost 5 bases and the J gene lost 6 bases, with 12 bases spanning the gap. CDR3 length: 13 amino acids. The CDR3 protein is CASREGSSNEQFF. CDR3 coding DNA: TGTGCCAGCAGGGAGGGGAGTAGCAATGAGCAGTTCTTC.

The V call is TRBV30, the J call TRBJ1-5; D uncertain. With 4 bases removed from V and 0 bases from J, the gap between germline ends came to 16 bases. The CDR3 runs to 16 residues. Germline V CDR1 and CDR2: GTSNPN, SVGIG (reference sequence). The CDR3 spells CAWNFAGAYSNQPQHF. In DNA form, the CDR3 reads TGTGCCTGGAACTTCGCAGGAGCTTATAGCAATCAGCCCCAGCATTTT. The full variable domain, in which reference TRBV30 and TRBJ1-5 provide the parts outside the CDR3, is SQTIHQWPATLVQPVGSPLSLECTVEGTSNPNLYWYRQAAGRGLQLLFYSVGIGQISSEVPQNLSASRPQDRQFILSSKKLLLSDSGFYLCAWNFAGAYSNQPQHFGDGTRLSIL.

This clone was seen once. The rearrangement uses TRBV25-1 and TRBJ1-4; D is possibly TRBD1 (5 bases). The CDR3 loop spans 15 amino acids. V was cut by 1 base and J by 7 bases, with 13 bases left in between. The germline CDR1 and CDR2 sequences are MGHDK and SYGVNS. CDR3 amino acids: CASSESGKGREKLFF. The CDR3 DNA sequence: TGTGCCAGCAGTGAATCGGGGAAGGGGCGTGAAAAACTGTTTTTT.

This clone was recorded a few times. The chain recombines TRBV10-3 with TRBJ1-1; 9 bases match TRBD1. V lost 1 base, J lost 5 bases, and 14 bases stayed unmatched. The length of the CDR3 is 18 residues. The germline V gene encodes CDR1 ENHRY and CDR2 SYGVKD. CDR3: CAISELWGQGVPRTEAFF. DNA for the CDR3: TGTGCCATCAGTGAGTTATGGGGACAGGGTGTCCCCCGGACTGAAGCTTTCTTT.

V usage is TRBV5-4 and J usage is TRBJ1-6; 11 positions match TRBD1. This CDR3 spans 15 amino acids. Trimming cost V 4 bases and J 10 bases; bases outside gene matches: 7. Germline values: CDR1 SGHNT, CDR2 YYREEE (reference sequence). CDR3 DNA: TGTGCCAGCAGCCCGGACAGGGGGCCGGAATCACCCCTCCACTTT. This codes for CASSPDRGPESPLHF.

V gene TRBV24-1 combines with J gene TRBJ2-3; 9 bases are a match to TRBD2. This CDR3 has 17 residues. Germline-derived CDR1 and CDR2 are KGHDR and SFDVKD. The junction had 6 bases not matched to a gene; V was cut back by 2 bases and J by 1 base. In DNA, the CDR3 is TGTGCCACCAGTGATTATGTGGTAGCGGGGGGCACAGATACGCAGTATTTT. Residues: CATSDYVVAGGTDTQYF.

The chain joins TRBV4-1 to TRBJ2-7; possibly TRBD2 for D (5 bases). The germline gives CDR1 MGHRA, CDR2 YSYEKL. V lost 0 bases and J 5 bases, leaving 17 bases between the germline ends. The CDR3 contains 16 residues. The CDR3 here is CASSQDNRGWVHEQYF. CDR3 nucleotides: TGCGCCAGCAGCCAAGATAACCGCGGGTGGGTGCACGAGCAGTACTTC.